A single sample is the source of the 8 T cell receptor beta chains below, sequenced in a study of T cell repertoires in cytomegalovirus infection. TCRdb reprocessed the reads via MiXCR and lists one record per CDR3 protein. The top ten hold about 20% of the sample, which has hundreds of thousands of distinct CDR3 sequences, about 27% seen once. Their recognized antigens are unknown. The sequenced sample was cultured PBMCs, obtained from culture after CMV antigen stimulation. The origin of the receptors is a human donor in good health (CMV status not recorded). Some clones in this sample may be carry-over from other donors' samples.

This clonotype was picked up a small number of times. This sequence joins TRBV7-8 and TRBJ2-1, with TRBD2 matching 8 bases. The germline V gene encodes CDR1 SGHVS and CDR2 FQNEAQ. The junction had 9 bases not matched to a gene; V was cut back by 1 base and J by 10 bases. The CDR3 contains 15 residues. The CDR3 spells CASSLGARAGGEQFF. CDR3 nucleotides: TGTGCCAGCAGCTTAGGGGCACGTGCGGGGGGCGAGCAGTTCTTC.

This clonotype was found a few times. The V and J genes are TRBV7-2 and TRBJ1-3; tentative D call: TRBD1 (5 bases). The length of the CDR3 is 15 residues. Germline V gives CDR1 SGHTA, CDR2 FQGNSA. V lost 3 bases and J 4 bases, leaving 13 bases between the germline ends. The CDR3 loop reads CASSLGRGLGNTIYF. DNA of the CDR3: TGTGCCAGCAGCTTGGGGCGAGGGCTCGGAAACACCATATATTTT.

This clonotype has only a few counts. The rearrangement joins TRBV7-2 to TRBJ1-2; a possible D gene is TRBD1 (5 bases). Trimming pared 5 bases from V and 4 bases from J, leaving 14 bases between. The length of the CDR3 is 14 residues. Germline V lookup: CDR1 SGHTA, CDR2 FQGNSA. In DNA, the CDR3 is TGTGCCAGCAGCCCCGGGATAGGGGCCTATGGCTACACCTTC. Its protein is CASSPGIGAYGYTF.

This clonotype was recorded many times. CDR3 in DNA: TGTGCCAGCAGCATCGAACCAGACAATGAGCAGTTCTTC. Translating it yields CASSIEPDNEQFF. This chain connects TRBV7-3 to TRBJ2-1; D remains unclear. Per the germline V gene, CDR1 is SGHTA and CDR2 is FQGTGA. Trimming stripped 5 bases from V and 5 bases from J, with 10 bases between. This CDR3 is built from 13 residues. Based on the CDR3 plus reference TRBV7-3 and TRBJ2-1, the full variable domain is GAGVSQTPSNKVTEKGKYVELRCDPISGHTALYWYRQSLGQGPEFLIYFQGTGAADDSGLPNDRFFAVRPEGSVSTLKIQRTERGDSAVYLCASSIEPDNEQFFGPGTRLTVL.

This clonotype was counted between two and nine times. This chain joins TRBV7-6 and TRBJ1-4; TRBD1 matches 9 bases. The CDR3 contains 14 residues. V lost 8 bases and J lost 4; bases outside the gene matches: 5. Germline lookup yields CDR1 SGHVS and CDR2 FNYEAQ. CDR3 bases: TGTGCCAGCGGACAGGGGCGGGATAATGAAAAACTGTTTTTT. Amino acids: CASGQGRDNEKLFF. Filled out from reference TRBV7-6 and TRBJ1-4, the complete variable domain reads GAGVSQSPRYKVTKRGQDVALRCDPISGHVSLYWYRQALGQGPEFLTYFNYEAQQDKSGLPNDRFSAERPEGSISTLTIQRTEQRDSAMYRCASGQGRDNEKLFFGSGTQLSVL.

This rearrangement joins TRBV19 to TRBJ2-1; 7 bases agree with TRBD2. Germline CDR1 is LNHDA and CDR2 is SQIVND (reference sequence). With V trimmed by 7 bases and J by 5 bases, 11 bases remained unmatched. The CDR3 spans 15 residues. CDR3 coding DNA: TGTGCCAGTATGCGTGGCGCTAGCGGCCACAATGAGCAGTTCTTC. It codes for CASMRGASGHNEQFF.

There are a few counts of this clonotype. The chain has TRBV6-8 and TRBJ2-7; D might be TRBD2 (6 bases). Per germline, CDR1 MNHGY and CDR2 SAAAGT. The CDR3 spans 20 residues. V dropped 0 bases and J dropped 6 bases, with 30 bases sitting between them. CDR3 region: CASSYSPSYPGERIESEQYF. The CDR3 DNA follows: TGTGCCAGCAGTTACTCGCCCTCCTATCCGGGAGAGCGGATTGAAAGCGAGCAGTACTTC.

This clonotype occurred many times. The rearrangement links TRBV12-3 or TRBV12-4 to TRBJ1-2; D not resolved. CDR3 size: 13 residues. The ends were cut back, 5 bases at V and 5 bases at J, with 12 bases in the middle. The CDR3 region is CASSVTASYGYTF. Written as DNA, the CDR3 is TGTGCCAGCAGTGTGACCGCTTCGTATGGCTACACCTTC.